Reported below is one TCR beta chain. The sample comes from a study of T cell changes during pregnancy in multiple sclerosis. Method: immunoSEQ multiplex PCR; TCRdb's copy keeps in-frame clones and lacks some. The table includes approximately 49,000 clones, 85% to 95% detected once. Germline-derived CDR1 and CDR2 are SQVTM and ANQGSEA. This CDR3 is 13 amino acids long. V lost 4 bases and J lost 11, with 18 bases in between. The source of this sequence is a female donor in good health, enrolled as a control in a pregnancy study. The rearrangement uses TRBV29-1 and TRBJ1-5; D possibly corresponds to TRBD1 (5 bases). The sequencing here drew on CD4+ T cells from peripheral blood mononuclear cells, taken in the second trimester of pregnancy. CDR3 in amino acids: CSVVEQGGSAQHF. The CDR3 DNA reads TGCAGCGTTGTGGAGCAGGGTGGTTCCGCCCAGCATTTT.